This T cell receptor beta chain derives from a study of blood T cell repertoires in COVID-19. With 6 bases removed from V and 7 bases from J, the gap between germline ends came to 9 bases. The CDR3 loop spans 11 amino acids. Study processing details: Researchers report that nucleated cell counts were estimated from reference gene primer amplification. The method was immunoSEQ multiplex PCR; TCRdb's version includes in-frame clones alone and lacks a portion of them. D and trimming come from the DNA, and the V and J calls and clone size come from that table. This sample has about 350,000 clones, with about nine tenths found just once. Seattle researchers signed up patients amid active infection and tracked them longitudinally.

The sequence was obtained from a woman in her fifties or sixties with COVID-19, enrolled during active disease. Sequencing was performed on peripheral blood. The chain couples TRBV12-3 or TRBV12-4 to TRBJ1-1; D call uncertain. CDR3 residues: CASSLTGEAFF. CDR3 sequence (DNA): TGTGCCAGCAGCTTGACGGGTGAAGCTTTCTTT.